This TCR beta chain comes out of a study of blood T cell repertoires in COVID-19. Study-wide background: Specimens from acute and convalescent COVID-19 originated in the United States, Italy and Spain. T cells, B-cell-depleted T cells, or PBMCs provided the cDNA or gDNA that served as material.

Original methodology: Amplification of reference gene primers was used by the study to estimate nucleated cell counts. Only in-frame clones appear in the TCRdb table, and some are missing; sequencing was by immunoSEQ multiplex PCR. From that table come the V and J calls and clone size; the DNA was used to work out D and trimming. The table has about 130,000 clones, roughly 80% seen once. The CDR3 runs to 14 residues. V lost 7 bases and J 4 bases, leaving 13 bases between the germline ends. Germline-derived CDR1 and CDR2 are MNHEY and SVGAGI. This clone showed up just a few times. This TCR was sampled from a woman over 75 with acute or convalescent COVID-19. Sequencing was done on a sample of peripheral blood. This chain uses TRBV6-5 with TRBJ1-4; D is ambiguous. The chain's CDR3 is CASNAGGFNEKLFF. CDR3 DNA: TGTGCCAGCAATGCAGGAGGGTTTAATGAAAAACTGTTTTTT.